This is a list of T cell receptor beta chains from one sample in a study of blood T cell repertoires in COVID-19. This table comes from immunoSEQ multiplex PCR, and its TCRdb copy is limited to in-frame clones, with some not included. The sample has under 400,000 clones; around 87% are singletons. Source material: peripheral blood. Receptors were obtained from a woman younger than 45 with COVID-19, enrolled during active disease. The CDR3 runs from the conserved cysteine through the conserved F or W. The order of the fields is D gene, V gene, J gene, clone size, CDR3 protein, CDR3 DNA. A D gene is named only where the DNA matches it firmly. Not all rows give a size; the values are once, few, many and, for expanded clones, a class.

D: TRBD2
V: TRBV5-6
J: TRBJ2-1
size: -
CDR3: CASSLGLANNEQFF
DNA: TGTGCCAGCAGCTTGGGACTAGCCAACAATGAGCAGTTCTTC

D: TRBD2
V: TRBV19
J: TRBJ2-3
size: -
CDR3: CASSPSGRAQFQDTQYF
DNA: TGTGCCAGTAGTCCCAGCGGGAGGGCCCAATTCCAGGATACGCAGTATTTT

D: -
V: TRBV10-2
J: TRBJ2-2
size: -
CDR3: CASSVEGRAGELFF
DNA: TGCGCCAGCAGTGTCGAGGGTAGGGCCGGGGAGCTGTTTTTT

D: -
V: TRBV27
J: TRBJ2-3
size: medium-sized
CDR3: CASSFGGSLADTQYF
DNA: TGTGCCAGCAGTTTCGGTGGGAGTTTAGCAGATACGCAGTATTTT

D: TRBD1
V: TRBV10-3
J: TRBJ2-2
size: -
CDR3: CAISEFSGTGNTGELFF
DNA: TGTGCCATCAGTGAGTTTTCCGGGACAGGGAACACCGGGGAGCTGTTTTTT

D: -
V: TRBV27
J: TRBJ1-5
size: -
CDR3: CASSSRVTVNQPQHF
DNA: TGTGCCAGCAGTTCCAGGGTCACAGTCAATCAGCCCCAGCATTTT

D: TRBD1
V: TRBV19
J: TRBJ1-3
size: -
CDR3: CASSKQGAYGNTIYF
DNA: TGTGCCAGTAGTAAACAGGGGGCTTATGGAAACACCATATATTTT

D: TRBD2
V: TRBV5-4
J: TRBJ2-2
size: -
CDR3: CASSRGLSYTGELFF
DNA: TGTGCCAGCAGCCGGGGACTATCTTACACCGGGGAGCTGTTTTTT

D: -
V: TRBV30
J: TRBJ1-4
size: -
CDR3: CAWSVRWEKLFF
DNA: TGTGCCTGGAGTGTACGGTGGGAAAAACTGTTTTTT

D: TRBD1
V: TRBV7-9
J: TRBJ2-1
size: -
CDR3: CASSLLPQGYNEQFF
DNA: TGTGCCAGCAGCTTACTGCCACAGGGGTACAATGAGCAGTTCTTC

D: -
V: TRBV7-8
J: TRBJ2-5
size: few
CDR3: CASSLRGGSVETQYF
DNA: TGTGCCAGCAGCCTCAGGGGCGGGAGCGTCGAGACCCAGTACTTC

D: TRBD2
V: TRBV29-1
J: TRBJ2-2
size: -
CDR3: CSVTGLAGGPDTGELFF
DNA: TGCAGCGTTACAGGACTAGCGGGAGGGCCTGACACCGGGGAGCTGTTTTTT

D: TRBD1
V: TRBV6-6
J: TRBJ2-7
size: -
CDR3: CASSTRDRANEQYF
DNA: TGTGCCAGCAGTACCCGGGACAGGGCCAACGAGCAGTACTTC

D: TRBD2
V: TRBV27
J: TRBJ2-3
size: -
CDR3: CASSVLAGGFTDTQYF
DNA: TGTGCCAGCAGTGTTCTAGCGGGGGGCTTCACAGATACGCAGTATTTT

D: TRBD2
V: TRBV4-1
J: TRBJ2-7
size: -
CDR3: CASSQDGTSGYYEQYF
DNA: TGCGCCAGCAGCCAAGATGGGACTAGCGGCTACTACGAGCAGTACTTC

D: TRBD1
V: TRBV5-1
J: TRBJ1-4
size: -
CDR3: CASSLSSPGQGYEKLFF
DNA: TGCGCCAGCAGTTTATCTTCCCCGGGACAGGGCTATGAAAAACTGTTTTTT

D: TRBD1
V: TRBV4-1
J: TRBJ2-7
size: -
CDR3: CASSQPDRLFTYEQYF
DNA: TGCGCCAGCAGCCAACCGGACAGGCTCTTCACCTACGAGCAGTACTTC

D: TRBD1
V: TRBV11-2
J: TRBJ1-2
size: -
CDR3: CASSPDRANGYTF
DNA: TGTGCCAGCAGCCCCGACAGGGCCAATGGCTACACCTTC

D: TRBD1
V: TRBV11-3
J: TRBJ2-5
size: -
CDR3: CASSPGTGPGPQYF
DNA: TGTGCCAGCAGCCCCGGGACAGGCCCTGGCCCCCAGTACTTC

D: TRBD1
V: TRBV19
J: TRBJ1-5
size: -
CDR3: CASSTVKDRVQPQHF
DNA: TGTGCCAGTAGTACGGTAAAGGACAGGGTACAGCCCCAGCATTTT

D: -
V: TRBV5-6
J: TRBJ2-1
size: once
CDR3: CASSHTGIPYNEQFF
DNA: TGTGCCAGCAGCCATACAGGAATCCCCTACAATGAGCAGTTCTTC

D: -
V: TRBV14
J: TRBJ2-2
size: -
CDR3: CASSQAPPGTGELFF
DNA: TGTGCCAGCAGCCAAGCCCCCCCAGGCACCGGGGAGCTGTTTTTT

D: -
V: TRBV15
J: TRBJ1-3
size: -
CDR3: CATSRGPRVDAGNTIYF
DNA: TGTGCCACCAGCAGAGGTCCCAGGGTGGACGCTGGAAACACCATATATTTT

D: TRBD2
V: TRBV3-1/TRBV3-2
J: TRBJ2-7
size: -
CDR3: CASSRPALAGAPLYF
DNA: TGTGCCAGCAGCCGCCCAGCCCTAGCGGGGGCCCCTCTGTACTTC

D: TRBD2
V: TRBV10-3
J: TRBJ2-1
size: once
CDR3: CAIRKGLAGALSYNEQFF
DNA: TGTGCCATCAGAAAGGGACTAGCGGGAGCCCTCTCCTACAATGAGCAGTTCTTC

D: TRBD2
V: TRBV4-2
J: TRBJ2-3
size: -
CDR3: CASSQEVTSGKTDTQYF
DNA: TGTGCCAGCAGCCAAGAGGTGACTAGCGGGAAGACAGATACGCAGTATTTT

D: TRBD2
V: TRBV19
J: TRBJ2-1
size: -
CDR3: CASSTIAGVTNEQFF
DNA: TGTGCCAGTAGTACCATAGCGGGAGTCACGAATGAGCAGTTCTTC

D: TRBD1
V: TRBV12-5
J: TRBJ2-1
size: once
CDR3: CASGSGQGFNEQFF
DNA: TGTGCTAGTGGTTCGGGACAGGGTTTTAATGAGCAGTTCTTC

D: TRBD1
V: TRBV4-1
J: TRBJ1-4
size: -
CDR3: CASSQERQGVRRFEKLFF
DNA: TGCGCCAGCAGCCAGGAAAGACAGGGAGTTCGCCGGTTCGAAAAACTGTTTTTT

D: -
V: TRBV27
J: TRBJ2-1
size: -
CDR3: CASSKPGVNEQFF
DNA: TGTGCCAGCAGTAAACCCGGGGTCAATGAGCAGTTCTTC

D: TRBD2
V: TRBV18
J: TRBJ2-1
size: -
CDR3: CASSPQLAGGYNEQFF
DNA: TGTGCCAGCTCACCACAACTAGCGGGAGGTTACAATGAGCAGTTCTTC

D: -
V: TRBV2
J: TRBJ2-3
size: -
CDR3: CASSPRGGTQYF
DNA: TGTGCCAGCAGCCCCCGGGGAGGTACGCAGTATTTT

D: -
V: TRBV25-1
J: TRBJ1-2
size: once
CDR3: CASSEETVYGYTF
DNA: TGTGCCAGCAGTGAAGAGACAGTCTATGGCTACACCTTC

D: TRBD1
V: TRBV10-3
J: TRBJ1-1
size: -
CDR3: CATSRQGNTEAFF
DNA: TGTGCCACCTCCCGACAGGGGAACACTGAAGCTTTCTTT

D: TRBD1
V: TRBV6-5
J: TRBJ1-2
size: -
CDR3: CASSYLWDRVGYTF
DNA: TGTGCCAGCAGTTACCTCTGGGACAGGGTTGGCTACACCTTC

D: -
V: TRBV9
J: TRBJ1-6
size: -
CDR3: CASSVEGDNSPLHF
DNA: TGTGCCAGCAGCGTAGAAGGGGATAATTCACCCCTCCACTTT